The 21 T cell receptor beta chains below all came from one sample that was sequenced in a study of somatic reversion in DOCK8 deficiency. From roughly 95 ng genomic DNA, TRB libraries were made by one-step EuroClonality-NGS amplicon PCR. TCRdb reprocessed the multiplex PCR reads via MiXCR and lists one record per CDR3 protein. The table lists several thousand distinct CDR3 sequences, about 25% of them singletons, with over 7.5% in the top ten. Sequenced material: peripheral blood. These receptors all stem from a human donor in good health.

This clonotype has just a few counts. V gene TRBV6-4 combines with J gene TRBJ2-6; D uncertain. Per the germline V gene, CDR1 is MRHNA and CDR2 is SNTAGT. The ends were cut back, 2 bases at V and 0 bases at J, with 2 bases in the middle. There are 14 residues in the CDR3. In nucleotides, the CDR3 is TGTGCCAGCAGTGACAACTCTGGGGCCAACGTCCTGACTTTC. Encoded protein: CASSDNSGANVLTF.

This clonotype qualifies as medium-sized. The genes are TRBV30 and TRBJ1-2; no definite D call. Germline V gives CDR1 GTSNPN, CDR2 SVGIG (reference sequence). The germline V and J ends were trimmed by 0 bases and 3 bases, with 5 bases remaining between them. This CDR3 contains 12 residues. The CDR3, as DNA: TGTGCCTGGAGTGTCTCTTACTATGGCTACACCTTC. This sequence encodes CAWSVSYYGYTF.

With respect to this clonotype: A read error may account for a junction end that differs from germline. The rearrangement joins TRBV5-4 to TRBJ2-2; D is perhaps TRBD1 (5 bases). The CDR3 totals 15 residues. Germline V gives CDR1 SGHNT, CDR2 YYREEE (reference sequence). For the CDR3, the DNA is TGTGCCAGCAGCAAAAGTCGGACGGACACCGGGCAGCTGTTTTTT. The encoded protein is CASSKSRTDTGQLFF.

This clonotype was counted only a few times. CDR3 coding DNA: TGTGCCAGCGGAATCTCCTATAATTCACCCCTCCACTTT. It specifies CASGISYNSPLHF. The V and J genes are TRBV28 and TRBJ1-6, with unresolved D. Looked up from germline, CDR1 is MDHEN and CDR2 is SYDVKM. Trimming cost V 8 bases and J 0 bases, with 5 bases left between them. This CDR3 comprises 13 residues.

This clonotype rates as medium-sized. This chain joins TRBV19 and TRBJ1-4; no clear D. Germline lookup yields CDR1 LNHDA and CDR2 SQIVND (reference sequence). CDR3 length: 13 amino acids. Trimming took off 2 bases at V and 5 bases at J, with 6 bases between the two ends. CDR3 sequence (DNA): TGTGCCAGTAGTATAATGGCGAATGAAAAACTGTTTTTT. This sequence encodes CASSIMANEKLFF.

The chain couples TRBV6-4 to TRBJ2-7, with 7 nucleotides matching TRBD1. J lost 2 bases, V lost 2 bases, and 12 bases had no gene match. This CDR3 contains 17 residues. From germline, CDR1 is MRHNA and CDR2 SNTAGT. CDR3 in amino acids: CASSDRHGDSYTYEQYF. As DNA, the CDR3 is TGTGCCAGCAGTGACCGACACGGGGACAGTTACACCTACGAGCAGTACTTC.

The chain has TRBV28 and TRBJ1-1; D gene uncertain. V was pared by 4 bases and J by 5 bases, with 11 bases between. Germline lookup yields CDR1 MDHEN and CDR2 SYDVKM. The CDR3 has 13 residues. The CDR3 coding sequence is TGTGCCAGCAGTTGGGTGGTGGGGACTGAAGCTTTCTTT. Encoded protein: CASSWVVGTEAFF.

This clonotype is a singleton in its sample. The CDR3 nucleotides read TGCGCCAGCAGCCAAGGGTACAGGGGAGGTCAGCCCCAGCATTTT. Encoded protein: CASSQGYRGGQPQHF. The genes are TRBV4-1 and TRBJ1-5; 7 nucleotides align to TRBD1. The trim removed 1 base at V and 6 bases at J, leaving 6 bases unmatched. This CDR3 has 15 residues. Germline V gene sequence: CDR1 MGHRA, CDR2 YSYEKL.

By its share, this clonotype is medium-sized (0.01 to 0.1%). V usage is TRBV11-3 and J usage is TRBJ1-3, with 8 bases matching TRBD1. Germline values: CDR1 SGHNT, CDR2 YENEEA. The CDR3 consists of 14 residues. Trimming cost V 5 bases and J 7 bases; bases outside gene matches: 7. CDR3 bases: TGTGCCAGCAGCCCCGGGACAGGCGGCAACACCATATATTTT. This encodes CASSPGTGGNTIYF.

In this sample, this clonotype is medium-sized. The J gene is TRBJ1-6, the V gene TRBV30; weak D call: TRBD1 (5 bases). CDR1 and CDR2 from the germline V gene are GTSNPN and SVGIG (reference sequence). The CDR3 contains 13 residues. V dropped 2 bases and J dropped 7 bases, with 9 bases sitting between them. CDR3 bases: TGTGCCTGGAGTCCAGGGATGAATTCACCCCTCCACTTT. Amino acid sequence: CAWSPGMNSPLHF.

Relative to its sample, this clonotype is large. V is TRBV10-3 and J is TRBJ1-1, with 10 bases matching TRBD1. Trimming removed 8 bases from V and 1 base from J; junction bases left unmatched: 1. This CDR3 comprises 13 residues. Germline CDR1 reads ENHRY; CDR2 reads SYGVKD. CDR3 nucleotide sequence: TGTGCCATCCGACAGGGGGCGAACACTGAAGCTTTCTTT. Residues: CAIRQGANTEAFF.

By frequency in the sample, this clonotype is large. This rearrangement joins TRBV19 to TRBJ1-1; D possibly corresponds to TRBD1 (5 bases). Deletions cut 7 bases from V and 2 bases from J, with 14 bases between. Looked up from germline, CDR1 is LNHDA and CDR2 is SQIVND (reference sequence). The CDR3 runs to 14 residues. The CDR3 sequence: CASTGLGPNTEAFF. CDR3 sequence (DNA): TGTGCCAGTACCGGATTGGGACCAAACACTGAAGCTTTCTTT.

This clonotype qualifies as large (0.1 to 1%). J is TRBJ1-1 and V is TRBV11-2; D remains ambiguous. V dropped 1 base and J dropped 6 bases, with 6 bases sitting between them. The CDR3 totals 12 residues. The germline V gene encodes CDR1 SGHAT and CDR2 FQNNGV. The CDR3 region has the DNA TGTGCCAGCAGCTTAGGTGGGCCTGAAGCTTTCTTT. This sequence encodes CASSLGGPEAFF.

The chain is built from TRBV3-1 and TRBJ2-7; 8 nucleotides align to TRBD1. The length of the CDR3 is 17 residues. V was clipped by 3 bases and J by 2 bases; unmatched bases: 12. Germline lookup yields CDR1 LGHDT and CDR2 YNNKEL (reference sequence). CDR3 sequence reads: CASSHVAGGASAYEQYF. CDR3 sequence (DNA): TGTGCCAGCAGCCATGTAGCAGGGGGCGCTTCCGCCTACGAGCAGTACTTC.

V and J are TRBV18 and TRBJ1-1; no reliable D call. This CDR3 spans 14 amino acids. Germline V gives CDR1 KGHSH, CDR2 LQKENI. V lost 1 base and J lost 1, with 7 bases in between. The CDR3 loop is CASSPLPQNTEAFF. In DNA, the CDR3 is TGTGCCAGCTCACCACTTCCACAGAACACTGAAGCTTTCTTT.

This clonotype is labeled as medium-sized (0.01 to 0.1%). J is TRBJ1-1 and V is TRBV19, with 8 bases aligning to TRBD1. CDR1 and CDR2 from the germline V gene are LNHDA and SQIVND (reference sequence). The CDR3 extends over 14 amino acids. V dropped 4 bases and J dropped 0; count of bases not matched to a gene: 1. CDR3 loop: CASSRTGLNTEAFF. The DNA of the CDR3 is TGTGCCAGTAGTAGGACAGGGTTGAACACTGAAGCTTTCTTT.

In its sample, this clonotype ranks as large. The chain employs TRBV5-6 and TRBJ1-1; D perhaps matches TRBD1 (5 bases). The germline CDR1 and CDR2 sequences are SGHDT and YYEEEE. The length of the CDR3 is 13 residues. V shed 1 base and J shed 4 bases, with 8 bases lying between them. The CDR3 bases are TGTGCCAGCAGCTTGCAGGGTGGCACTGAAGCTTTCTTT. It specifies CASSLQGGTEAFF.

A note on this clonotype: It may be a read error: a sequence one base away is much more abundant. This chain uses TRBV11-2 with TRBJ1-1; D remains unclear. The J call is uncertain, as TRBJ1-6 better fits the DNA end. CDR1 SGHAT and CDR2 FQNNGV come from the germline V gene. The CDR3 is made up of 14 amino acids. CDR3 region: CASSLDGPPTPLHF. In DNA form, the CDR3 reads TGTGCCAGCAGCTTAGATGGCCCGCCCACACCCCTCCACTTT.

With respect to this clonotype: One base away lies a much larger clone, so this may be a sequencing read error. The chain employs TRBV30 and TRBJ1-2; the D is unclear. The length of the CDR3 is 15 residues. Germline V CDR1 and CDR2: GTSNPN, SVGIG (reference sequence). The CDR3 sequence is CAWGVPGRPNYGYTF. The CDR3, as DNA: TGTGCCTGGGGTGTTCCCGGACGACCTAACTATGGCTACACCTTC.

A remark on this clonotype: With a much larger clone just one base away, this may be a read error. The rearrangement uses TRBV12-3 or TRBV12-4 and TRBJ1-2; D is uncertain. The CDR3 covers 13 residues. The CDR3 DNA reads TGTACCAGCAGGACCCGGGAAAGCTCTGGCTACACCTTC. Its protein product is CTSRTRESSGYTF.

The chain carries TRBV12-5 and TRBJ2-2; maybe TRBD1 (6 bases). Per germline, CDR1 LGHNT and CDR2 FRNRAP. The CDR3 runs to 15 residues. The V and J ends lost 1 base and 4 bases respectively, with 10 bases between them. CDR3 residues: CASGLEQGGTGELFF. As DNA, the CDR3 is TGTGCTAGTGGTTTGGAACAGGGTGGCACCGGGGAGCTGTTTTTT.